This section outlines one T cell receptor (beta chain) sequence together with its context. Its matching antigen is unknown. The library targeted TCRbeta and was prepared with unique molecular identifiers. Each CDR3 protein is one row after TCRdb ran MiXCR on the PCR reads. The table records about a million distinct CDR3 sequences, roughly 31% of them present only once. This specimen belongs to a study of T-cell reconstitution after alpha-beta-depleted transplantation in children. General observations from the study: Alpha-beta T cells present about two months after transplant were reported to originate from several hundred expanded graft clones. Surviving recipient cells, namely T cells and thymic progenitors, were the source of high day-60 TCRbeta diversity in some patients.

The germline gives CDR1 SGHRS, CDR2 YFSETQ. The CDR3 totals 13 residues. V was clipped by 5 bases and J by 2 bases; unmatched bases: 3. The clonotype was recovered from a boy under two years old who had a stem cell transplant for SCID, so the T cells may come from the graft donor. The source was PBMCs, mostly from graft donor cells, collected 360 days after TCRalphabeta/CD19-depleted stem cell transplant. This sequence joins TRBV5-1 and TRBJ2-7; TRBD1 agrees at 8 bases. CDR3 in amino acids: CASRAGQAYEQYF. The CDR3 DNA reads as TGCGCCAGCAGGGCGGGACAGGCCTACGAGCAGTACTTC.